These 2 T cell receptor beta chains came from one sample sequenced in a study of OX40 agonist ivuxolimab in advanced cancers. Using immunoSEQ multiplex PCR, the repertoire was profiled, and TCRdb retains in-frame clones only, with some absent. The sample has around 55,000 clones; 86% are singletons. The sequencing used CD4+ or CD8+ T cells sorted from blood, collected in a trial of the OX40 agonist ivuxolimab. The receptors were sampled from an adult with an advanced solid tumor such as melanoma, head and neck, liver or kidney cancer.

The chain joins TRBV6-6 to TRBJ2-7, with D perhaps matching TRBD1 (6 bases). The V gene lost 6 bases and the J gene lost 5 bases, with 17 bases spanning the gap. Germline CDR1 and CDR2: MNHNY and SVGAGI (reference sequence). This CDR3 has 14 amino acids. This CDR3 is CASSFVQGQDEQYF. In DNA form, the CDR3 reads TGTGCCAGCAGCTTTGTACAGGGTCAAGACGAGCAGTACTTC.

V and J are TRBV5-4 and TRBJ2-1; TRBD1 aligns across 9 bases. This CDR3 contains 15 residues. Germline V lookup: CDR1 SGHNT, CDR2 YYREEE (reference sequence). V shed 2 bases and J 6 bases; nucleotides not matched to a gene: 6. The CDR3, as DNA: TGTGCCAGCAGCTTTACAGGGGGCGGTGGCAATGAGCAGTTCTTC. This sequence encodes CASSFTGGGGNEQFF.